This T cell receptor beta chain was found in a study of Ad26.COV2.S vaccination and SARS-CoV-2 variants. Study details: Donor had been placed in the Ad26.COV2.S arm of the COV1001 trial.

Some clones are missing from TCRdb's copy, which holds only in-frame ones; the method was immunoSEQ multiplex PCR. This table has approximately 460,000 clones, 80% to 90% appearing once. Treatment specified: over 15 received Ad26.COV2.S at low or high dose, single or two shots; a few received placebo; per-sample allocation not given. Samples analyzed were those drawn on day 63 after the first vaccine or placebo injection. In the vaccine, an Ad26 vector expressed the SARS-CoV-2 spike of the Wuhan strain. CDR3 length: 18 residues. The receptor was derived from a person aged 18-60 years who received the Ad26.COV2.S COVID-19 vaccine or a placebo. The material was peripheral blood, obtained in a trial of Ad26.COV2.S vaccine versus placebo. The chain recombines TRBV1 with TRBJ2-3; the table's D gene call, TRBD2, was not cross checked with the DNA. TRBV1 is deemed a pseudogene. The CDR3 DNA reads TGCACCAGCAGCCAAAGACTAGCGGGGGAGACTAGCACAGATACGCAGTATTTT. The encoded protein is CTSSQRLAGETSTDTQYF.